A selection of T cell receptor beta chains follows, all from one sample in a study of blood T cell repertoires in COVID-19. The table came from immunoSEQ multiplex PCR; TCRdb's copy has only in-frame clones and leaves some out. The sample holds about 74,000 clones, more than 75% seen once. Sequenced sample: peripheral blood. The origin of the receptors is a human donor in a cohort sampled during active COVID-19. Both conserved end residues are part of each CDR3. Each record gives: clone size, J gene, V gene, D gene, CDR3 DNA, CDR3 protein. The D gene is left open where the match is weak. Expanded clones get a size class; other rows say once, few or many, or leave the size out.

clone_size: -; j_call: TRBJ2-5; v_call: TRBV29-1; d_call: TRBD1; cdr3_nt: TGCAGCGACCGACAGGGTGGGGCGGAGACCCAGTACTTC; cdr3_aa: CSDRQGGAETQYF
clone_size: -; j_call: TRBJ2-5; v_call: TRBV7-9; d_call: TRBD2; cdr3_nt: TGTGCCAGCAGCCCGACTAGCGGGAGGGCCGTGGAGACCCAGTACTTC; cdr3_aa: CASSPTSGRAVETQYF
clone_size: once; j_call: TRBJ1-4; v_call: TRBV28; d_call: -; cdr3_nt: TGTGCCAGCAGTTTATCCGGGCCGGGCAGGGGATCTGAAAAACTGTTTTTT; cdr3_aa: CASSLSGPGRGSEKLFF
clone_size: -; j_call: TRBJ2-3; v_call: TRBV5-5; d_call: TRBD2; cdr3_nt: TGTGCCAGCAGCCGTAGCGGGCGTAGCACAGATACGCAGTATTTT; cdr3_aa: CASSRSGRSTDTQYF
clone_size: -; j_call: TRBJ2-1; v_call: TRBV10-3; d_call: TRBD1; cdr3_nt: TGTGCCATCAGGGACCCACAGGGGCAAGGGAATGAGCAGTTCTTC; cdr3_aa: CAIRDPQGQGNEQFF
clone_size: -; j_call: TRBJ1-1; v_call: TRBV7-2; d_call: -; cdr3_nt: TGTGCCAGCAGCTTAACAGGGACGAACACTGAAGCTTTCTTT; cdr3_aa: CASSLTGTNTEAFF
clone_size: -; j_call: TRBJ2-3; v_call: TRBV5-5; d_call: TRBD2; cdr3_nt: TGTGCCAGCAGCTTGTCTTCAAAGGGACTAGCGGGGGGCACAGATACGCAGTATTTT; cdr3_aa: CASSLSSKGLAGGTDTQYF
clone_size: -; j_call: TRBJ2-3; v_call: TRBV19; d_call: TRBD2; cdr3_nt: TGTGCCAGTAGTCGCGGACTAGCGGGAGGGCTAGATACGCAGTATTTT; cdr3_aa: CASSRGLAGGLDTQYF
clone_size: -; j_call: TRBJ2-3; v_call: TRBV7-2; d_call: TRBD2; cdr3_nt: TGTGCCAGCAGCTTAGCTAGCGGGGAGTGGGATACGCAGTATTTT; cdr3_aa: CASSLASGEWDTQYF
clone_size: once; j_call: TRBJ1-4; v_call: TRBV28; d_call: -; cdr3_nt: TGTGCCAGCAGTGACACAGGTACCGGTGAAAAACTGTTTTTT; cdr3_aa: CASSDTGTGEKLFF
clone_size: -; j_call: TRBJ2-1; v_call: TRBV28; d_call: -; cdr3_nt: TGTGCCAGCCGAAGCGGACCCTCCTACAATGAGCAGTTCTTC; cdr3_aa: CASRSGPSYNEQFF
clone_size: -; j_call: TRBJ2-7; v_call: TRBV6-5; d_call: -; cdr3_nt: TGTGCCAGCAGTTACTCTGCTTTCCAGTCCTACGAGCAGTACTTC; cdr3_aa: CASSYSAFQSYEQYF
clone_size: -; j_call: TRBJ1-2; v_call: TRBV30; d_call: -; cdr3_nt: TGTGCCTGGAGTTTGGGCGGGTATGGCTACACCTTC; cdr3_aa: CAWSLGGYGYTF
clone_size: -; j_call: TRBJ2-5; v_call: TRBV28; d_call: TRBD1; cdr3_nt: TGTGCCAGCAGTTACACAGGGGACCCTAGGGACTTC; cdr3_aa: CASSYTGDPRDF
clone_size: -; j_call: TRBJ2-7; v_call: TRBV5-1; d_call: -; cdr3_nt: TGCGCCAGCAGCTTGGGTCCCTCGACAGGATTCTCCTACGAGCAGTACTTC; cdr3_aa: CASSLGPSTGFSYEQYF
clone_size: -; j_call: TRBJ2-7; v_call: TRBV19; d_call: TRBD2; cdr3_nt: TGTGCCAGTAGTCCAGGACTAGCGGGAGGGTCCTACGAGCAGTACTTC; cdr3_aa: CASSPGLAGGSYEQYF
clone_size: -; j_call: TRBJ1-4; v_call: TRBV25-1; d_call: -; cdr3_nt: TGTGCCAGCAGTGAATTAACGGGTGCAACTAATGAAAAACTGTTTTTT; cdr3_aa: CASSELTGATNEKLFF
clone_size: -; j_call: TRBJ2-5; v_call: TRBV7-7; d_call: -; cdr3_nt: TGTGCTAGCAGCTTAGTTCGGCAAGAGACCCAGTACTTC; cdr3_aa: CASSLVRQETQYF
clone_size: -; j_call: TRBJ2-7; v_call: TRBV18; d_call: TRBD1; cdr3_nt: TGTGCCAGCTCAACCGACAGGGGGGTAAGCGAGCAGTACTTC; cdr3_aa: CASSTDRGVSEQYF
clone_size: -; j_call: TRBJ1-1; v_call: TRBV28; d_call: -; cdr3_nt: TGTGCCAGCAGCCTAGGGGGAGTGAACACTGAAGCTTTCTTT; cdr3_aa: CASSLGGVNTEAFF
clone_size: -; j_call: TRBJ2-7; v_call: TRBV5-6; d_call: -; cdr3_nt: TGTGCCAGCAGCTTGGGTACGGTGAACGAGCAGTACTTC; cdr3_aa: CASSLGTVNEQYF
clone_size: -; j_call: TRBJ1-1; v_call: TRBV30; d_call: -; cdr3_nt: TGTGCCTGGAGTGGACAGGCCTTCGCGAACACTGAAGCTTTCTTT; cdr3_aa: CAWSGQAFANTEAFF
clone_size: -; j_call: TRBJ2-3; v_call: TRBV12-3/TRBV12-4; d_call: TRBD1; cdr3_nt: TGTGCCAGCAGCCCCCAGACAGGGGCGACGCAGTATTTT; cdr3_aa: CASSPQTGATQYF
clone_size: -; j_call: TRBJ2-5; v_call: TRBV27; d_call: TRBD2; cdr3_nt: TGTGCCAGCAGTTTAGATAGCGGGGTCGCTCCCAACTTC; cdr3_aa: CASSLDSGVAPNF
clone_size: -; j_call: TRBJ2-7; v_call: TRBV11-2; d_call: TRBD2; cdr3_nt: TGTGCCAGCAGCTTCGGACTAGCGGGAGGCTACGAGCAGTACTTC; cdr3_aa: CASSFGLAGGYEQYF
clone_size: -; j_call: TRBJ2-3; v_call: TRBV4-2; d_call: -; cdr3_nt: TGTGCCAGCAGCCAAGGCCTACAAGGGGTCGGAAGCACAGATACGCAGTATTTT; cdr3_aa: CASSQGLQGVGSTDTQYF
clone_size: -; j_call: TRBJ2-3; v_call: TRBV11-1; d_call: TRBD1; cdr3_nt: TGTGCCAGCAGCGACCGGGACAGGGAAGATACGCAGTATTTT; cdr3_aa: CASSDRDREDTQYF
clone_size: -; j_call: TRBJ2-7; v_call: TRBV11-3; d_call: TRBD1; cdr3_nt: TGTGCCAGCAGCTCCCCCAATGACAGGGCCCACGAGCAGTACTTC; cdr3_aa: CASSSPNDRAHEQYF
clone_size: -; j_call: TRBJ2-3; v_call: TRBV27; d_call: TRBD2; cdr3_nt: TGTGCCAGCAGCCCTACTAGCGGGAGTGGGGGGGGCACAGATACGCAGTATTTT; cdr3_aa: CASSPTSGSGGGTDTQYF
clone_size: once; j_call: TRBJ2-5; v_call: TRBV29-1; d_call: -; cdr3_nt: TGCAGCGTTCAAGGGACATCACAAGAGACCCAGTACTTC; cdr3_aa: CSVQGTSQETQYF
clone_size: -; j_call: TRBJ2-1; v_call: TRBV5-8; d_call: TRBD2; cdr3_nt: TGTGCCAGCAGCCTAGGGACTAGCGGGTACAATGAGCAGTTCTTC; cdr3_aa: CASSLGTSGYNEQFF